This TCR beta chain comes out of a study of cytomegalovirus exposure and HLA in healthy donors. On the study more broadly: Of around 400 genotyped donors, roughly 81% grouped in the Caucasian-associated ancestry cluster. Whole-study findings and limits: The only immune exposure information that was available was CMV serostatus. Reportedly, diagnosis of cytomegalovirus status by the classifier showed high specificity and sensitivity.

Comment on this clone: The antigen is unknown.

The PCR was carried out with 60 Vbeta primers and 13 Jbeta primers. Assay: immunoSEQ multiplex PCR; the TCRdb copy retains only in-frame clones and omits some. The data show 75,000 to 100,000 clones, around 71% seen once. The V and J ends lost 2 bases and 1 base respectively, with 8 bases between them. In germline, CDR1 is SGHVS, CDR2 FQNEAQ. The CDR3 totals 14 residues. The sequenced sample consisted of PBMCs. The TCR originated in a man in his sixties in good health and CMV-seronegative. V usage is TRBV7-8 and J usage is TRBJ1-1; D remains unclear. CDR3 in DNA: TGTGCCAGCAGCTTAATGTCAGGGAACACTGAAGCTTTCTTT. Translating gives CASSLMSGNTEAFF.